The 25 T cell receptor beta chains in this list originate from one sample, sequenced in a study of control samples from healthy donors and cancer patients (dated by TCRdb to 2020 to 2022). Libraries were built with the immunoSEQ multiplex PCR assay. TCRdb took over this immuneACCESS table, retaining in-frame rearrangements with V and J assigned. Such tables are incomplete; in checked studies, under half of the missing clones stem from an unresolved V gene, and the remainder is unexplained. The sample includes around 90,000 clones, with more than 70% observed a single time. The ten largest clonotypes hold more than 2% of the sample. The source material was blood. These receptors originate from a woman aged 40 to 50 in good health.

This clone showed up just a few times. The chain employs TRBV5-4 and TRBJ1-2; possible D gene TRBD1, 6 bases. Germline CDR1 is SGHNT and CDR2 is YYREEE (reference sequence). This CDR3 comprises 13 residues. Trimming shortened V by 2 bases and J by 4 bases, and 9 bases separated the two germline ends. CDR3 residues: CASSLRGFYGYTF. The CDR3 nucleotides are TGTGCCAGCAGCTTAAGGGGGTTCTATGGCTACACCTTC.

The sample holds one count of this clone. CDR3 sequence: CASSLRGVGKNIQYF. CDR3 bases: TGTGCCAGCAGCCTCAGGGGGGTTGGCAAAAACATTCAGTACTTC. The chain combines TRBV5-8 with TRBJ2-4; a possible D gene is TRBD1 (7 bases). The CDR3 consists of 15 residues. V was clipped by 4 bases and J by 3 bases, with 14 bases between them. CDR1 and CDR2 from the germline V gene are SGHTS and YDEGEE. The entire variable domain, with the rest obtained from reference TRBV5-8 and TRBJ2-4, is as follows: EAGVTQSPTHLIKTRGQQATLRCSPISGHTSVYWYQQALGLGLQFLLWYDEGEERNRGNFPPRFSGRQFPNYSSELNVNALELEDSALYLCASSLRGVGKNIQYFGAGTRLSVL.

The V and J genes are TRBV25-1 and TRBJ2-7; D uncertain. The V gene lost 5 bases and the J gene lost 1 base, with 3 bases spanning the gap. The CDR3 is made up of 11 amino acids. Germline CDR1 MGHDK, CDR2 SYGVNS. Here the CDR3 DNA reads TGTGCCAGCAGTCAGTCCTACGAGCAGTACTTC. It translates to CASSQSYEQYF.

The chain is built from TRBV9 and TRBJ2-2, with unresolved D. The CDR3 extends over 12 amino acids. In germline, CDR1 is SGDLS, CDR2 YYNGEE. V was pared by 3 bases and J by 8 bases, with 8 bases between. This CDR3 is CASSAPSGELFF. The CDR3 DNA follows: TGTGCCAGCAGCGCGCCGTCGGGGGAGCTGTTTTTT.

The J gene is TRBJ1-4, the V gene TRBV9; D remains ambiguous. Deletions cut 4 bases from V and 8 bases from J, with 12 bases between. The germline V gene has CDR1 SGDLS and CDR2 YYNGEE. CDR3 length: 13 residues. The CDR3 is CASSSLGREKLFF. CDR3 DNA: TGTGCCAGCAGCTCACTAGGGAGAGAAAAACTGTTTTTT. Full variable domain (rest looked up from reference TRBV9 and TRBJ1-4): DSGVTQTPKHLITATGQRVTLRCSPRSGDLSVYWYQQSLDQGLQFLIQYYNGEERAKGNILERFSAQQFPDLHSELNLSSLELGDSALYFCASSSLGREKLFFGSGTQLSVL.

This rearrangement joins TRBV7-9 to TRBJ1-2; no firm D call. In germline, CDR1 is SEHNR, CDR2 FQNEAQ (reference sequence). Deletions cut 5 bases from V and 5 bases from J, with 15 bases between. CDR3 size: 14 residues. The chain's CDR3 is CASSDKPGAYGYTF. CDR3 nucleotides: TGTGCCAGCAGCGACAAACCGGGCGCGTATGGCTACACCTTC.

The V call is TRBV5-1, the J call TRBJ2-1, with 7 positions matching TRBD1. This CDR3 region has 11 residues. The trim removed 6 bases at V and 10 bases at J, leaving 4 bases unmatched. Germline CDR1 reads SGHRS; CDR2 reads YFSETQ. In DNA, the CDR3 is TGCGCCAGCAAGGGGGCCGGGGAGCAGTTCTTC. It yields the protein CASKGAGEQFF.

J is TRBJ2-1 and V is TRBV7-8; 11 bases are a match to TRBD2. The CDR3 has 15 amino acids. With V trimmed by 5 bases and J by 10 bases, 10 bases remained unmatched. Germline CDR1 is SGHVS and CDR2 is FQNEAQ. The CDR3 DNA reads TGTGCCAGCAGCCTAACCCGACTAGCGGGGAGGGAGCAGTTCTTC. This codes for CASSLTRLAGREQFF.

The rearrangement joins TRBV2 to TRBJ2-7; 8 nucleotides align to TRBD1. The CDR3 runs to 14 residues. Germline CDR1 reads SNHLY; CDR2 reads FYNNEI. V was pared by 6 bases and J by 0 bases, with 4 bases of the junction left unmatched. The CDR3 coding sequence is TGTGCCAGCAGGGGGACAGGAATCTCCTACGAGCAGTACTTC. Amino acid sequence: CASRGTGISYEQYF.

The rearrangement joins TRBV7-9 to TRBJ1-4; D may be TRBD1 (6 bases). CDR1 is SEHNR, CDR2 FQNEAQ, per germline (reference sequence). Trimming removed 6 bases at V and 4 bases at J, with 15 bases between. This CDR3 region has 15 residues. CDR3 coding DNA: TGTGCCAGCAGTTCCGGACAGTATATTAATGAAAAACTGTTTTTT. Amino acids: CASSSGQYINEKLFF. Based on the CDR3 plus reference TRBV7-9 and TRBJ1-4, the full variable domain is DTGVSQNPRHKITKRGQNVTFRCDPISEHNRLYWYRQTLGQGPEFLTYFQNEAQLEKSRLLSDRFSAERPKGSFSTLEIQRTEQGDSAMYLCASSSGQYINEKLFFGSGTQLSVL.

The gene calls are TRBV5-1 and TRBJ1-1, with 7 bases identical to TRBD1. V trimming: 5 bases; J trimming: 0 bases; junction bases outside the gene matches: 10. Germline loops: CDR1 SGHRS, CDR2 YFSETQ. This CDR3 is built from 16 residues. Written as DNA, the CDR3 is TGCGCCAGCAGTTCTGACAGGGCTGACATGAACACTGAAGCTTTCTTT. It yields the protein CASSSDRADMNTEAFF. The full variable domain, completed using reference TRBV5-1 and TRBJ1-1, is KAGVTQTPRYLIKTRGQQVTLSCSPISGHRSVSWYQQTPGQGLQFLFEYFSETQRNKGNFPGRFSGRQFSNSRSEMNVSTLELGDSALYLCASSSDRADMNTEAFFGQGTRLTVV.

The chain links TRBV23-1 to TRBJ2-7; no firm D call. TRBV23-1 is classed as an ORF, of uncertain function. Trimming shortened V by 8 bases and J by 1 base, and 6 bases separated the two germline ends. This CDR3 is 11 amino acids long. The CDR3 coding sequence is TGCGCCAGCTGCTCTTCCTACGAGCAGTACTTC. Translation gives CASCSSYEQYF.

The CDR3 reads CATSDVPGLAGEGNEQFF. The CDR3 nucleotides read TGTGCCACCAGTGATGTCCCGGGACTAGCGGGGGAGGGCAATGAGCAGTTCTTC. The chain couples TRBV24-1 to TRBJ2-1, with 14 nucleotides matching TRBD2. Trimming at V came to 3 bases and at J to 6 bases, leaving 9 bases not matched to a gene. The CDR3 sequence is 18 residues long. Germline V gene lookup returns CDR1 KGHDR and CDR2 SFDVKD.

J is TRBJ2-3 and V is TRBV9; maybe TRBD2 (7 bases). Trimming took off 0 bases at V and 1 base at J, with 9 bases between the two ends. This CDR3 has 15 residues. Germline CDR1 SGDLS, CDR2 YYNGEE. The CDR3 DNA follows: TGTGCCAGCAGCGTAGCCGGGGGGCGCACAGATACGCAGTATTTT. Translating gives CASSVAGGRTDTQYF.

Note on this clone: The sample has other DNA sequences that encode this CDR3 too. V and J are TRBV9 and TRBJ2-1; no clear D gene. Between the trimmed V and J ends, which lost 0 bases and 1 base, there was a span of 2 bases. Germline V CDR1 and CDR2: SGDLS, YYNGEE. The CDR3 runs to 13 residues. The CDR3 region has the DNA TGTGCCAGCAGCGTAGGTTCCTACAATGAGCAGTTCTTC. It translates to CASSVGSYNEQFF.

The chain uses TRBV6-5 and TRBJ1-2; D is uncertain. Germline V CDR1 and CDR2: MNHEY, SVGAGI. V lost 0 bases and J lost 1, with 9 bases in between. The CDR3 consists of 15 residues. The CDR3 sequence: CASSYSGEGNYGYTF. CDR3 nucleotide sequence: TGTGCCAGCAGTTACTCCGGAGAGGGTAACTATGGCTACACCTTC.

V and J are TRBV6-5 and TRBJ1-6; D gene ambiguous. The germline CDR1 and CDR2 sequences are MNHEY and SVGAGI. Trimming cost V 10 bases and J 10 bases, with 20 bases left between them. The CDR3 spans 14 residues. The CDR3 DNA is TGTGCCACCCGGGCGTCGGAAGGGAGATCACCCCTCCACTTT. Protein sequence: CATRASEGRSPLHF.

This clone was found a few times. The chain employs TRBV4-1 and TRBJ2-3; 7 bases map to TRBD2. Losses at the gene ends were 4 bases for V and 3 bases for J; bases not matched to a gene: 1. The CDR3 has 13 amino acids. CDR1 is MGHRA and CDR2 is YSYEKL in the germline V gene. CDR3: CASSPAGTDTQYF. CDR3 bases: TGCGCCAGCAGCCCAGCGGGGACAGATACGCAGTATTTT.

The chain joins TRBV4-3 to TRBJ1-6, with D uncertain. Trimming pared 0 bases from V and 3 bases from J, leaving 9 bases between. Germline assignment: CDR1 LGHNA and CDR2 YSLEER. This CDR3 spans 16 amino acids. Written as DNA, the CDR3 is TGCGCCAGCAGCCAAGAAAAGGGCAGCTATAATTCACCCCTCCACTTT. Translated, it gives CASSQEKGSYNSPLHF.

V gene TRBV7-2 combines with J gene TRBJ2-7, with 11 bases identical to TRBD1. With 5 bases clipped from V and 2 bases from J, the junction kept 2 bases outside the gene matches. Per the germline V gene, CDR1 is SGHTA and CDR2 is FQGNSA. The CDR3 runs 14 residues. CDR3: CASSRDRGTYEQYF. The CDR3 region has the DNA TGTGCCAGCAGCAGGGACAGGGGGACCTACGAGCAGTACTTC. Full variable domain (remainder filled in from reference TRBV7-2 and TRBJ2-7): GAGVSQSPSNKVTEKGKDVELRCDPISGHTALYWYRQSLGQGLEFLIYFQGNSAPDKSGLPSDRFSAERTGGSVSTLTIQRTQQEDSAVYLCASSRDRGTYEQYFGPGTRLTVT.

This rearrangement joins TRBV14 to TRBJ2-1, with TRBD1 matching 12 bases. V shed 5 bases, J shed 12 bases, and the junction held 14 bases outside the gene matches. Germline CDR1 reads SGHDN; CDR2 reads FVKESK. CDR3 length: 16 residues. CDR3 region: CASSWGTGTGGLRQFF. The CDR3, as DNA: TGTGCCAGCAGCTGGGGGACCGGGACAGGGGGCTTGCGGCAGTTCTTC.

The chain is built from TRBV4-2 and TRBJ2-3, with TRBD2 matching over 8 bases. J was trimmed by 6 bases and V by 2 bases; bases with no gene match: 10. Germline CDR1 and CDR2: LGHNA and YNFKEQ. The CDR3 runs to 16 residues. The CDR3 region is CASSQQVGGASDTQYF. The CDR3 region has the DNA TGTGCCAGCAGCCAACAGGTCGGGGGGGCGTCTGATACGCAGTATTTT.

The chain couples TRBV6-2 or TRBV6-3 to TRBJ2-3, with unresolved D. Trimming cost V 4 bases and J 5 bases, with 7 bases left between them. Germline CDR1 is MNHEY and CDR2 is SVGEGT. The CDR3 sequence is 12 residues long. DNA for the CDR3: TGTGCCAGCAGTTGGATTTTAGATACGCAGTATTTT. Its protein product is CASSWILDTQYF.

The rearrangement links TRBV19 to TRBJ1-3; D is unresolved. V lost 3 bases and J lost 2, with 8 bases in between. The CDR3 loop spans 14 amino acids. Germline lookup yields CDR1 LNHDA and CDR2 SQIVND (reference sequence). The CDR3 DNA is TGTGCCAGTAGTATTCCCGGCCCTGGAAACACCATATATTTT. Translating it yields CASSIPGPGNTIYF.

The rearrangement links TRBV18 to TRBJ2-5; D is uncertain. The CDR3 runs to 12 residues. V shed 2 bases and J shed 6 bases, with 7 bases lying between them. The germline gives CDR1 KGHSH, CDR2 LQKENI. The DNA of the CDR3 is TGTGCCAGCTCACCAGAACAAAAGACCCAGTACTTC. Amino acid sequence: CASSPEQKTQYF.